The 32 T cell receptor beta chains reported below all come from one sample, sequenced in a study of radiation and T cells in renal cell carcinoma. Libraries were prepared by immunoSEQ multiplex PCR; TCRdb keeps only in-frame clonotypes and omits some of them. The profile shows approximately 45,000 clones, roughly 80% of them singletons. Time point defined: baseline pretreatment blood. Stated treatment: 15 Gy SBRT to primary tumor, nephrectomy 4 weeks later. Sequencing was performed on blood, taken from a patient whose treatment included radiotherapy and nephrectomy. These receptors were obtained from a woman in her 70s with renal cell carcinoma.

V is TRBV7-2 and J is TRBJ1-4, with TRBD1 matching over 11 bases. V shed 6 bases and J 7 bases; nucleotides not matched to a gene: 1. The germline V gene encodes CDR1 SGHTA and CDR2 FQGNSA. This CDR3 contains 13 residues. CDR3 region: CASRGTGGEKLFF. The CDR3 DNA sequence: TGTGCCAGCAGAGGGACAGGGGGTGAAAAACTGTTTTTT. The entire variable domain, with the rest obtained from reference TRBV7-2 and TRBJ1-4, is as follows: GAGVSQSPSNKVTEKGKDVELRCDPISGHTALYWYRQSLGQGLEFLIYFQGNSAPDKSGLPSDRFSAERTGGSVSTLTIQRTQQEDSAVYLCASRGTGGEKLFFGSGTQLSVL.

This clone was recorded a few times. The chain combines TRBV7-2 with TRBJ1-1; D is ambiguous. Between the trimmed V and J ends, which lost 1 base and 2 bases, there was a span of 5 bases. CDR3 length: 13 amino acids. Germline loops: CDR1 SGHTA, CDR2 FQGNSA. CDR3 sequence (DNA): TGTGCCAGCAGCTTAGAACCAAACACTGAAGCTTTCTTT. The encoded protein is CASSLEPNTEAFF.

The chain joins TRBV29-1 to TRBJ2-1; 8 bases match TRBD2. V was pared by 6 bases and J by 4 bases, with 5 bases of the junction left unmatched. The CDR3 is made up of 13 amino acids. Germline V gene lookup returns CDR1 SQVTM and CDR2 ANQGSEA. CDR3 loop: CSVGGGGYNEQFF. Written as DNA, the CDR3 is TGCAGCGTCGGGGGGGGAGGTTACAATGAGCAGTTCTTC.

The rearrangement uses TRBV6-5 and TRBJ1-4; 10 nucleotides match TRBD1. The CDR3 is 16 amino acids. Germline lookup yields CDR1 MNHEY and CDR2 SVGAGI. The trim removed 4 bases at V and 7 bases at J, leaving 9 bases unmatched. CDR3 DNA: TGTGCCAGCAGTTTAGAGGGAGGACAGGGGGTTGAAAAACTGTTTTTT. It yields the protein CASSLEGGQGVEKLFF.

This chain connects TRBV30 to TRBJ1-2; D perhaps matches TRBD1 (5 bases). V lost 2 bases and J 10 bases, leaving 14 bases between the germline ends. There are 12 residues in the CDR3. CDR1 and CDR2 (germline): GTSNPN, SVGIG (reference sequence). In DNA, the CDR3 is TGTGCCTGGAGTCCCGCCGGGGGTGACTACACCTTC. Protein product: CAWSPAGGDYTF.

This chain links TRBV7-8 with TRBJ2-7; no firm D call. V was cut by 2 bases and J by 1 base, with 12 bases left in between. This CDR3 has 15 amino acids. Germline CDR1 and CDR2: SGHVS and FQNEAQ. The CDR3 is CASSLSRHSSYEQYF. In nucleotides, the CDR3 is TGTGCCAGCAGCTTAAGTCGTCACAGTTCCTACGAGCAGTACTTC. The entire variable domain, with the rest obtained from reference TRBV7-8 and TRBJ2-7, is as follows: GAGVSQSPRYKVAKRGQDVALRCDPISGHVSLFWYQQALGQGPEFLTYFQNEAQLDKSGLPSDRFFAERPEGSVSTLKIQRTQQEDSAVYLCASSLSRHSSYEQYFGPGTRLTVT.

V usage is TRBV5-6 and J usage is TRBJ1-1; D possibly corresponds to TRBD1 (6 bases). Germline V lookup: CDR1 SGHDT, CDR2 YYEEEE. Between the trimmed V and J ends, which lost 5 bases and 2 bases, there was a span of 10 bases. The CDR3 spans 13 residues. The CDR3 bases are TGTGCCAGCAGGGGACAAGTAAACACTGAAGCTTTCTTT. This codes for CASRGQVNTEAFF.

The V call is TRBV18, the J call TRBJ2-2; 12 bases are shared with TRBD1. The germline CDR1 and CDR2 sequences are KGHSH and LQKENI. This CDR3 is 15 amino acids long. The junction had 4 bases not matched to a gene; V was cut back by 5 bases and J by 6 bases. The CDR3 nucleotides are TGTGCCAGCTCATCGGGACAGGGGGCCGCCGGGGAGCTGTTTTTT. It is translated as CASSSGQGAAGELFF.

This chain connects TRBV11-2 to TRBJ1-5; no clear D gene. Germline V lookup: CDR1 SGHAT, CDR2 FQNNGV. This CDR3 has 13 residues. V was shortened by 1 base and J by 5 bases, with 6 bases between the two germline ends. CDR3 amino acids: CASSLAGYQPQHF. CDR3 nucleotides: TGTGCCAGCAGCTTAGCCGGATATCAGCCCCAGCATTTT.

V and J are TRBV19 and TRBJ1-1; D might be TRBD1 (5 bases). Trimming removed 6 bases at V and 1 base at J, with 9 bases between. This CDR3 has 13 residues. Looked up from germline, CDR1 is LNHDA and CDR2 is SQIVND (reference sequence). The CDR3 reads CASRTARNTEAFF. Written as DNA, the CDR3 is TGTGCCAGTAGGACAGCCCGGAACACTGAAGCTTTCTTT. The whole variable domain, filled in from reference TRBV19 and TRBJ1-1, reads DGGITQSPKYLFRKEGQNVTLSCEQNLNHDAMYWYRQDPGQGLRLIYYSQIVNDFQKGDIAEGYSVSREKKESFPLTVTSAQKNPTAFYLCASRTARNTEAFFGQGTRLTVV.

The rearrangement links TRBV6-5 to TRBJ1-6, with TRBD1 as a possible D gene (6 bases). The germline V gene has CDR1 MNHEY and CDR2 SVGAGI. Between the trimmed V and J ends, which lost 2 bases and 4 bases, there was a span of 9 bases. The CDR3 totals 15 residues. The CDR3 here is CASSYRTVYNSPLHF. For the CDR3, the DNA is TGTGCCAGCAGTTACAGGACAGTTTATAATTCACCCCTCCACTTT.

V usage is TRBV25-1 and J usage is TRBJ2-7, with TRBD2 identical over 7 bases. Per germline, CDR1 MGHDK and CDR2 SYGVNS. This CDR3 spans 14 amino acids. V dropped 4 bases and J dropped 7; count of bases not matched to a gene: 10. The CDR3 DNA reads TGTGCCAGCAGTGCTACCGGGGGGATACGGGAGCAGTACTTC. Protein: CASSATGGIREQYF.

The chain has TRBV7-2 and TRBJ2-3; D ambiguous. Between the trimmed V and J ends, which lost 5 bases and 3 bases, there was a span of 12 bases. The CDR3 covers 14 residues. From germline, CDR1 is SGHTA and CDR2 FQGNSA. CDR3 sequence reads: CASSTPRGTDTQYF. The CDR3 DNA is TGTGCCAGCAGCACCCCACGTGGGACAGATACGCAGTATTTT.

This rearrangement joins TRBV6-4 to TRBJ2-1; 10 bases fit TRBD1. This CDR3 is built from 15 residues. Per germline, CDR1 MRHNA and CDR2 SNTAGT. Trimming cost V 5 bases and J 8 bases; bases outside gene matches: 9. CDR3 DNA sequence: TGTGCCAGCAGTCCCTGGACAGGGGGAATCGATGAGCAGTTCTTC. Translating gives CASSPWTGGIDEQFF.

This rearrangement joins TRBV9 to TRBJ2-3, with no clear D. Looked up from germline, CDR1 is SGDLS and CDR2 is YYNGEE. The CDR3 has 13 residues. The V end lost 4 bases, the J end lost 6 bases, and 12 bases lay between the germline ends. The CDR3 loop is CASSLLPEDTQYF. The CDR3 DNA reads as TGTGCCAGCAGCTTATTACCTGAGGATACGCAGTATTTT.

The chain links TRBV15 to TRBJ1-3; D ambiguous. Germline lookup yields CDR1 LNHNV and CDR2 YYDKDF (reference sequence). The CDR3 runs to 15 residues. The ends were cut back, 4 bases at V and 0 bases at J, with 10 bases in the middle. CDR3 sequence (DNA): TGTGCCACCAGCACGAGGGTCAGCTCTGGAAACACCATATATTTT. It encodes CATSTRVSSGNTIYF.

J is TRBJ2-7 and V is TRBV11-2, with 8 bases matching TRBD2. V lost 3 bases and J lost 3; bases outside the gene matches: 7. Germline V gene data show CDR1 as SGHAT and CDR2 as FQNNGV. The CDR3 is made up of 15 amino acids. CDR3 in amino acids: CASSLAVSGSYEQYF. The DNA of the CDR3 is TGTGCCAGCAGCTTGGCCGTGAGCGGGAGCTACGAGCAGTACTTC.

The CDR3, as DNA: TGTGCCAGCAGCCCACGAGGGACAGGCTCGAACACTGAAGCTTTCTTT. Its translation is CASSPRGTGSNTEAFF. The rearrangement uses TRBV7-9 and TRBJ1-1, with 8 bases that match TRBD1. Germline V gene sequence: CDR1 SEHNR, CDR2 FQNEAQ (reference sequence). CDR3 length equals 16 residues. Unmatched junction bases numbered 9, after V lost 5 bases and J lost 1 base.

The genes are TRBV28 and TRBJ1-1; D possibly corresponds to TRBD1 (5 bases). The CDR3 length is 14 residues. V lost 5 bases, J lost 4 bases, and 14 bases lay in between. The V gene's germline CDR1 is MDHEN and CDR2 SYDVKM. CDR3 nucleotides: TGTGCCAGCAGTACCCGGGGGGGGATCACTGAAGCTTTCTTT. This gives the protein CASSTRGGITEAFF.

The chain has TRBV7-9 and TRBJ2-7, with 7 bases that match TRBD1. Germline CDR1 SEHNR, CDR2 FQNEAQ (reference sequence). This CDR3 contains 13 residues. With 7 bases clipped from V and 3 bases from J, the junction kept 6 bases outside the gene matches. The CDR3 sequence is CASNRGTNYEQYF. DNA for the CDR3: TGTGCCAGCAACAGGGGTACAAACTACGAGCAGTACTTC.

DNA for the CDR3: TGTGCCAGCAGACCCTCTGCGGGAGTGGGAGATACGCAGTATTTT. Protein product: CASRPSAGVGDTQYF. This chain connects TRBV9 to TRBJ2-3, with TRBD2 matching over 7 bases. The CDR3 contains 15 residues. J gave up 5 bases and V 5 bases, and 11 bases lay outside the gene matches. Germline V gene data show CDR1 as SGDLS and CDR2 as YYNGEE.

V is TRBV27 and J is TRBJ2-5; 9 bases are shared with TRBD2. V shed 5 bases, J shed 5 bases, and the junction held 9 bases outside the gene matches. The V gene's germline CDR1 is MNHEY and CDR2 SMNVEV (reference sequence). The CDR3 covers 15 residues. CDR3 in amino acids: CASSPGTSRAETQYF. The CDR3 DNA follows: TGTGCCAGCAGTCCCGGGACTAGCAGGGCGGAGACCCAGTACTTC.

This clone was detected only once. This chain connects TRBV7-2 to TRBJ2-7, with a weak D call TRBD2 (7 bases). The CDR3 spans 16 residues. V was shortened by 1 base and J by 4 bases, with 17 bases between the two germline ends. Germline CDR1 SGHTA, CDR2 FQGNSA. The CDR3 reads CASSLVGGGEVYEQYF. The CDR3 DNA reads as TGTGCCAGCAGCTTAGTTGGGGGGGGCGAGGTGTACGAGCAGTACTTC.

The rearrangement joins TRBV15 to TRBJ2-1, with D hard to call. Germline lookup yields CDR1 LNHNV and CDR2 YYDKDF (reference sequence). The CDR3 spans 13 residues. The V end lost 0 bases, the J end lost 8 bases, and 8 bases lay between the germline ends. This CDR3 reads CATSRDWQDEQFF. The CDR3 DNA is TGTGCCACCAGCAGAGATTGGCAGGATGAGCAGTTCTTC. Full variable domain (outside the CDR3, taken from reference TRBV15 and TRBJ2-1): DAMVIQNPRYQVTQFGKPVTLSCSQTLNHNVMYWYQQKSSQAPKLLFHYYDKDFNNEADTPDNFQSRRPNTSFCFLDIRSPGLGDTAMYLCATSRDWQDEQFFGPGTRLTVL.

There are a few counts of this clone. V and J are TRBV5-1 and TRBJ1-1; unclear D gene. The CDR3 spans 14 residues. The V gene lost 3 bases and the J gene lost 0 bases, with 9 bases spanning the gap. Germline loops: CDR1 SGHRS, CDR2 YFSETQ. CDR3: CASSSLDVNTEAFF. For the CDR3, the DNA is TGCGCCAGCAGCTCACTCGACGTGAACACTGAAGCTTTCTTT. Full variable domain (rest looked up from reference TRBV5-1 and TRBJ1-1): KAGVTQTPRYLIKTRGQQVTLSCSPISGHRSVSWYQQTPGQGLQFLFEYFSETQRNKGNFPGRFSGRQFSNSRSEMNVSTLELGDSALYLCASSSLDVNTEAFFGQGTRLTVV.

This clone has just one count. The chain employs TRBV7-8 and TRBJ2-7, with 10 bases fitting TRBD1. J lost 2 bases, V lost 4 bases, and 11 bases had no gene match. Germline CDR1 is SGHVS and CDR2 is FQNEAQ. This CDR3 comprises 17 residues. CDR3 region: CASSSFRGQGSTYEQYF. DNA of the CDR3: TGTGCCAGCAGCTCATTTAGGGGACAGGGGTCGACCTACGAGCAGTACTTC. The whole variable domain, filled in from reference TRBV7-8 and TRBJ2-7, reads GAGVSQSPRYKVAKRGQDVALRCDPISGHVSLFWYQQALGQGPEFLTYFQNEAQLDKSGLPSDRFFAERPEGSVSTLKIQRTQQEDSAVYLCASSSFRGQGSTYEQYFGPGTRLTVT.

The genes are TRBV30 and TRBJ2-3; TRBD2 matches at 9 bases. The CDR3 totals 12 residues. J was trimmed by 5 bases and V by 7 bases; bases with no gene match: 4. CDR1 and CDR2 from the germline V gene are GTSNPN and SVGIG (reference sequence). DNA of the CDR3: TGTGCCTTCGTACTAGCGGGAGATACGCAGTATTTT. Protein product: CAFVLAGDTQYF.

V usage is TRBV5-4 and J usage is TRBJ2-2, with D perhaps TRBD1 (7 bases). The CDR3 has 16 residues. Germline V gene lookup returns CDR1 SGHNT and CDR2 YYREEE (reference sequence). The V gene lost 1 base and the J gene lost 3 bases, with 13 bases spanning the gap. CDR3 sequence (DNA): TGTGCCAGCAGCTTGCGAGGCAGGGGGGACACCGGGGAGCTGTTTTTT. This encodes CASSLRGRGDTGELFF.

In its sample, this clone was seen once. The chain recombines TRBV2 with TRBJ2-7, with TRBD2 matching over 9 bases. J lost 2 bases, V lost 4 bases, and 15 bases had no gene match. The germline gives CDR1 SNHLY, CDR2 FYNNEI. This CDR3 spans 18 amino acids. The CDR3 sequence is CASSATGTSLTTTYEQYF. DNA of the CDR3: TGTGCCAGCAGTGCAACCGGGACTAGCCTGACGACTACCTACGAGCAGTACTTC.

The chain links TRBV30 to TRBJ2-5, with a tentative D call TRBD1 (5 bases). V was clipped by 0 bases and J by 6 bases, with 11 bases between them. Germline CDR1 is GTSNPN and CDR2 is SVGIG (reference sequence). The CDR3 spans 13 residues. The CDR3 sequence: CAWSVGAGKTQYF. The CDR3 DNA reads TGTGCCTGGAGTGTAGGGGCTGGGAAGACCCAGTACTTC. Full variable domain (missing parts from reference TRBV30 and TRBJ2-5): SQTIHQWPATLVQPVGSPLSLECTVEGTSNPNLYWYRQAAGRGLQLLFYSVGIGQISSEVPQNLSASRPQDRQFILSSKKLLLSDSGFYLCAWSVGAGKTQYFGPGTRLLVL.

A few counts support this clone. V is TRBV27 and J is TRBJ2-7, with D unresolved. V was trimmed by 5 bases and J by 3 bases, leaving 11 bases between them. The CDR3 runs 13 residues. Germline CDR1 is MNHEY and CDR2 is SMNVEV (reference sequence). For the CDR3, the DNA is TGTGCCAGCAGTGAACCGCCGGGCTACGAGCAGTACTTC. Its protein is CASSEPPGYEQYF.

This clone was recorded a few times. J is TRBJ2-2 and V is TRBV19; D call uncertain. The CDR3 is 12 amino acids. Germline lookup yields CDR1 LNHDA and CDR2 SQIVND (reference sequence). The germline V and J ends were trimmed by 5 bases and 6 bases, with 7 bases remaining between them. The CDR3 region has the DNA TGTGCCAGTAGTGACTTCCCCGGGGAGCTGTTTTTT. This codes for CASSDFPGELFF.